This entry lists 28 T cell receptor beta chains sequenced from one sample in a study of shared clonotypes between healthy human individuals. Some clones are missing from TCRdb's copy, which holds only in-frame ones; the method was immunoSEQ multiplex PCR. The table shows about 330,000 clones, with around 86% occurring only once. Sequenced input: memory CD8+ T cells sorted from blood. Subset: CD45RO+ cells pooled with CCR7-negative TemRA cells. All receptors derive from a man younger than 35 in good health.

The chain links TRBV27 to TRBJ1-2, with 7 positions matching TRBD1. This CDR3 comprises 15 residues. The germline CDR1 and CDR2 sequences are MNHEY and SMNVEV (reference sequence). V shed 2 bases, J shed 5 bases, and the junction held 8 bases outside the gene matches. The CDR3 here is CASSLAKGAGYGYTF. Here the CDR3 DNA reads TGTGCCAGCAGTTTAGCCAAGGGGGCTGGGTATGGCTACACCTTC.

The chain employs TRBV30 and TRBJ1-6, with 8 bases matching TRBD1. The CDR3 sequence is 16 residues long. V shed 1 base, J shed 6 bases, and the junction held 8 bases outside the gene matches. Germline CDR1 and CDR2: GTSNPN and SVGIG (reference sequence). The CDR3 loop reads CAWSGGTGALNSPLHF. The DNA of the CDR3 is TGTGCCTGGAGTGGGGGGACAGGAGCCCTTAATTCACCCCTCCACTTT.

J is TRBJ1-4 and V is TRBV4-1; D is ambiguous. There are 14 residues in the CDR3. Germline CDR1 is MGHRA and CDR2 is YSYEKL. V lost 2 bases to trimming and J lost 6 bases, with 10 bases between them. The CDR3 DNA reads TGCGCCAGCAGCCAATCATGGGGAGATGAAAAACTGTTTTTT. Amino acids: CASSQSWGDEKLFF.

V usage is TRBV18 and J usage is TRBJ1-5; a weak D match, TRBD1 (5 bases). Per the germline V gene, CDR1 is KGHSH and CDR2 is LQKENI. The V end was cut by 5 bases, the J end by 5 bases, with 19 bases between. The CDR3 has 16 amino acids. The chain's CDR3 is CASSSQGPREDQPQHF. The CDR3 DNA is TGTGCCAGCTCAAGTCAGGGACCGAGGGAAGATCAGCCCCAGCATTTT.

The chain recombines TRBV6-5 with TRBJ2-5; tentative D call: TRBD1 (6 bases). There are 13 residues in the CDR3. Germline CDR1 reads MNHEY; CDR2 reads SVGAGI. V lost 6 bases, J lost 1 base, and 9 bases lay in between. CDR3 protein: CASSDRRQETQYF. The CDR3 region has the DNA TGTGCCAGCAGCGACAGGCGCCAAGAGACCCAGTACTTC.

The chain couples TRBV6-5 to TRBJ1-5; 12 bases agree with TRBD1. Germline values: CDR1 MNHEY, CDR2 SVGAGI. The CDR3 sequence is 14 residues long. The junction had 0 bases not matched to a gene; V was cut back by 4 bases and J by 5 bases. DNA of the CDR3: TGTGCCAGCAGTTGGGACAGGGGGCATCAGCCCCAGCATTTT. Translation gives CASSWDRGHQPQHF.

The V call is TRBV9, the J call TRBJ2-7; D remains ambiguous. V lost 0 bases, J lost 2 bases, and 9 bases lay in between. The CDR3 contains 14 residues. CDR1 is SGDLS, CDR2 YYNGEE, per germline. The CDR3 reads CASSVAGDTYEQYF. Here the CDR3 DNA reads TGTGCCAGCAGCGTAGCTGGCGACACCTACGAGCAGTACTTC.

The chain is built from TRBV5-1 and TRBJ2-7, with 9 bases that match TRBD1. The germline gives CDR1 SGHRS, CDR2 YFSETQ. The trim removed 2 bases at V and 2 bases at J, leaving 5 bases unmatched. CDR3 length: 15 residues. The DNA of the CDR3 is TGCGCCAGCAGCTTCCGGGACAGGGCGACCTACGAGCAGTACTTC. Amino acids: CASSFRDRATYEQYF.

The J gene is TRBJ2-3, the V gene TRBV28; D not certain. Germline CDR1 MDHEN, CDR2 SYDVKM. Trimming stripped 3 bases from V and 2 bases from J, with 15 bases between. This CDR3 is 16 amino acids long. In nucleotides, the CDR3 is TGTGCCAGCAGTTTCCATGTGGACGGACCCACAGATACGCAGTATTTT. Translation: CASSFHVDGPTDTQYF.

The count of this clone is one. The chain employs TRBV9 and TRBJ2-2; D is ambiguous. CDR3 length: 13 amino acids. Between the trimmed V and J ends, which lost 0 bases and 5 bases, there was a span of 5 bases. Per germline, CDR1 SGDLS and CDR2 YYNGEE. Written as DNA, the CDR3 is TGTGCCAGCAGCGTAGCTTTTACCGGGGAGCTGTTTTTT. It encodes CASSVAFTGELFF.

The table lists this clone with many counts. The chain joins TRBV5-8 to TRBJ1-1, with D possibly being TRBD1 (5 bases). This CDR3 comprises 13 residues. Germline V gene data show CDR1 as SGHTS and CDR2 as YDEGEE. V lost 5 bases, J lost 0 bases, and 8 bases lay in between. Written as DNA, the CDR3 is TGTGCCAGCAGGGCAGGGCTGAACACTGAAGCTTTCTTT. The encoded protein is CASRAGLNTEAFF.

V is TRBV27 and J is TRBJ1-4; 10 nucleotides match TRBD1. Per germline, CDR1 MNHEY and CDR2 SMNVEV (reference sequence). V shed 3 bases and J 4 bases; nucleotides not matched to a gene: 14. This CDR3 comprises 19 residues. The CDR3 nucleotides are TGTGCCAGCAGTTTTTTGGGACAGGGGCGAGGTCCCGTTAATGAAAAACTGTTTTTT. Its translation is CASSFLGQGRGPVNEKLFF.

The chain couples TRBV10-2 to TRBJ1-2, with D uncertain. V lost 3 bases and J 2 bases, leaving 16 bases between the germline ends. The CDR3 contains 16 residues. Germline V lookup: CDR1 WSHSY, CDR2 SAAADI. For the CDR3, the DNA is TGCGCCAGCAGTGATACTTTGTGGACTTCCAACTATGGCTACACCTTC. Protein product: CASSDTLWTSNYGYTF.

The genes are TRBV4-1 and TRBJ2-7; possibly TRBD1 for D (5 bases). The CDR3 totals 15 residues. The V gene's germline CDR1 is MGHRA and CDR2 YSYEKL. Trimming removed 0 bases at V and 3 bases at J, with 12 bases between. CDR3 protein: CASSQDQGRVYEQYF. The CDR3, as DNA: TGCGCCAGCAGCCAAGACCAGGGCCGAGTCTACGAGCAGTACTTC.

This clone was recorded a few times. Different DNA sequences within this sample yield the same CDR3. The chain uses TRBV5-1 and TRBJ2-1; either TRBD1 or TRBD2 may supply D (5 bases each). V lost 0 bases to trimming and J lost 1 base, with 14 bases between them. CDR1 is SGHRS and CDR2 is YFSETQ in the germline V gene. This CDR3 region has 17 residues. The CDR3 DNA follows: TGCGCCAGCAGCTTGGACCCAAGAGGGGCGTCCTACAATGAGCAGTTCTTC. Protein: CASSLDPRGASYNEQFF.

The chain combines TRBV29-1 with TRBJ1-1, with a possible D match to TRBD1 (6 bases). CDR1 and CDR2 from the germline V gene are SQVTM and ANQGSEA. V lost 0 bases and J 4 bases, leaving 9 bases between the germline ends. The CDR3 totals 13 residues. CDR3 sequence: CSVEEGAGTEAFF. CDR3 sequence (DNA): TGCAGCGTTGAAGAGGGGGCCGGCACTGAAGCTTTCTTT.

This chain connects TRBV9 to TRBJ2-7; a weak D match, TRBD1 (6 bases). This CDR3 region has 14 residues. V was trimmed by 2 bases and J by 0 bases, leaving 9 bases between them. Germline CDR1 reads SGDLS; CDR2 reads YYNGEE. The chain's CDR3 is CASSVGQSSYEQYF. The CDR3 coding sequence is TGTGCCAGCAGCGTGGGACAAAGCTCCTACGAGCAGTACTTC.

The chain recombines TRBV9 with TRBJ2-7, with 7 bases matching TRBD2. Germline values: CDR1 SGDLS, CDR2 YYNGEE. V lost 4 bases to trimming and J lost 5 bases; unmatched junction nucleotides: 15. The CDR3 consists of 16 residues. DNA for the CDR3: TGTGCCAGCAGCCCCCGACTAGCCTCCCAGGGCCACGAGCAGTACTTC. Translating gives CASSPRLASQGHEQYF.

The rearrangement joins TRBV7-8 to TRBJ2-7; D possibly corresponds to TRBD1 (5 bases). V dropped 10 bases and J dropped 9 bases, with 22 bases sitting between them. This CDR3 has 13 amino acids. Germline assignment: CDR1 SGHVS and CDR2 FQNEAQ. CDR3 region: CATSDMDGLWQYF. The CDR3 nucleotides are TGTGCCACCTCGGACATGGACGGTCTCTGGCAGTACTTC.

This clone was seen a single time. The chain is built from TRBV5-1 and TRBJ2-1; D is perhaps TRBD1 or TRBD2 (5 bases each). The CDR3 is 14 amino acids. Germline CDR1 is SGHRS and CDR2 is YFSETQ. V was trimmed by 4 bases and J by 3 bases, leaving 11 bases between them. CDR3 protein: CASSRDGHYNEQFF. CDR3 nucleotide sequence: TGCGCCAGCAGCCGGGACGGGCACTACAATGAGCAGTTCTTC.

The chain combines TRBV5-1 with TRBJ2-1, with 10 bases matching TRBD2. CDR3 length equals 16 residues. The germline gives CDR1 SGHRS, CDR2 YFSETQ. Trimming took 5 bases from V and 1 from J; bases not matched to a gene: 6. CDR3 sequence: CASRAPSGGSYNEQFF. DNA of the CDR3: TGCGCCAGCAGAGCTCCTAGCGGGGGATCCTACAATGAGCAGTTCTTC.

The CDR3 loop reads CASSKRFDVNIQYF. Here the CDR3 DNA reads TGTGCCAGCAGCAAGAGGTTTGACGTTAACATTCAGTACTTC. The rearrangement joins TRBV21-1 to TRBJ2-4; the D call TRBD2 from the table was never checked on the DNA. TRBV21-1 has pseudogene status. The CDR3 is made up of 14 amino acids.

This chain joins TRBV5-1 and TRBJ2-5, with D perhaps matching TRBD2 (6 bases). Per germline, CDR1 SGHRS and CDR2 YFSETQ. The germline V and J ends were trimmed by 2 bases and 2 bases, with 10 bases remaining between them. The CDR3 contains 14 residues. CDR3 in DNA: TGCGCCAGCAGCTTTGGCGGGGTACAAGAGACCCAGTACTTC. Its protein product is CASSFGGVQETQYF.

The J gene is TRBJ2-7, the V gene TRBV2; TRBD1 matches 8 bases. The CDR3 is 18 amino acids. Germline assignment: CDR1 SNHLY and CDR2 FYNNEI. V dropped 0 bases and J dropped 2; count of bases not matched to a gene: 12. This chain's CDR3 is CASSEALLGQEGTYEQYF. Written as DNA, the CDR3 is TGTGCCAGCAGTGAAGCGCTTCTGGGACAGGAGGGGACCTACGAGCAGTACTTC. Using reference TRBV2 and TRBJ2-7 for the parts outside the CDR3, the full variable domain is EPEVTQTPSHQVTQMGQEVILRCVPISNHLYFYWYRQILGQKVEFLVSFYNNEISEKSEIFDDQFSVERPDGSNFTLKIRSTKLEDSAMYFCASSEALLGQEGTYEQYFGPGTRLTVT.

The CDR3 region has the DNA TGTGCAGGGAGGCAGGGGTACGCTGAAGCTTTCTTT. The encoded protein is CAGRQGYAEAFF. V and J are TRBV6-1 and TRBJ1-1, with a weak D call TRBD1 (6 bases). The CDR3 sequence is 12 residues long. Germline-derived CDR1 and CDR2 are MNHNS and SASEGT.

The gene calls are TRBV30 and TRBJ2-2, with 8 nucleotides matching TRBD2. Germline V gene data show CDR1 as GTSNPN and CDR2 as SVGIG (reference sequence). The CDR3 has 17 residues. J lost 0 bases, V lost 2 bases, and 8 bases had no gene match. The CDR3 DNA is TGTGCCTGGAGTCCCATTAGGACTAGCCCGAACACCGGGGAGCTGTTTTTT. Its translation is CAWSPIRTSPNTGELFF.

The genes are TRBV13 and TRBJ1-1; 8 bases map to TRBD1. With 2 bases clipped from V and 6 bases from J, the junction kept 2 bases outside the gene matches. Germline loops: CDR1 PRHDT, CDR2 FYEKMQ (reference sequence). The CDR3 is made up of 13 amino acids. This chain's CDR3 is CASSLLQGAEAFF. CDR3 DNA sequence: TGTGCCAGCAGCTTACTACAGGGGGCTGAAGCTTTCTTT.

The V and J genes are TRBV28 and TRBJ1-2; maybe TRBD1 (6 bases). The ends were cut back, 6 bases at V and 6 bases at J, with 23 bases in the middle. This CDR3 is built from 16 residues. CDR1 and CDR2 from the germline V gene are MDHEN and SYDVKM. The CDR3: CASSTGQAHLKDGYTF. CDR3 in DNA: TGTGCCAGCAGCACGGGACAAGCCCATCTCAAAGATGGCTACACCTTC.